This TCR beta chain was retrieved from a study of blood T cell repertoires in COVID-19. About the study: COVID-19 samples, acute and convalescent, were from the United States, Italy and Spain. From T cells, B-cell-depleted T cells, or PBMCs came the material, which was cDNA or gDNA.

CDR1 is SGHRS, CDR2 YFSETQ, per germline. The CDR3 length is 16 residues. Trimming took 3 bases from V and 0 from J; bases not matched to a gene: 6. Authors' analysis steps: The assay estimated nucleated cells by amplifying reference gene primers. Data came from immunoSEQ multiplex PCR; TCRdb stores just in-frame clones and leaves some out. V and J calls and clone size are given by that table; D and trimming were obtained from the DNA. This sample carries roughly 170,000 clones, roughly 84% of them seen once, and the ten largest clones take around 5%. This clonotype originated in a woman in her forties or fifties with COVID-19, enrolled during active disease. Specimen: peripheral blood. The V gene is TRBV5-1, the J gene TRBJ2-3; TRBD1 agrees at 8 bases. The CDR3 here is CASSYQGADSTDTQYF. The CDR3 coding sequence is TGCGCCAGCAGCTATCAGGGGGCCGATAGCACAGATACGCAGTATTTT.